The clone carrying this T cell receptor beta chain appeared once. The record originates from a study of blood T cell repertoires in COVID-19. Study in general: Sites across the United States, Italy and Spain contributed samples from acute and convalescent COVID-19.

Trimming at V came to 4 bases and at J to 3 bases, leaving 8 bases not matched to a gene. CDR3 length: 15 amino acids. Germline values: CDR1 GTSNPN, CDR2 SVGIG (reference sequence). Authors' methods: Quantification of nucleated cells was approximated via reference gene primer amplification. Here immunoSEQ multiplex PCR was the method, and the copy in TCRdb shows in-frame clones only, minus some. The DNA was the basis for D and trimming; V, J and clone size are from that table. The sample records some 240,000 clones, roughly nine tenths being singletons. The specimen sequenced was peripheral blood. The chain carries TRBV30 and TRBJ2-2; TRBD2 matches at 7 bases. The receptor was derived from a middle-aged woman who had recovered from COVID-19. The CDR3 DNA is TGTGCCTGGATAAGAGGGAGGGCCGACACCGGGGAGCTGTTTTTT. This codes for CAWIRGRADTGELFF.